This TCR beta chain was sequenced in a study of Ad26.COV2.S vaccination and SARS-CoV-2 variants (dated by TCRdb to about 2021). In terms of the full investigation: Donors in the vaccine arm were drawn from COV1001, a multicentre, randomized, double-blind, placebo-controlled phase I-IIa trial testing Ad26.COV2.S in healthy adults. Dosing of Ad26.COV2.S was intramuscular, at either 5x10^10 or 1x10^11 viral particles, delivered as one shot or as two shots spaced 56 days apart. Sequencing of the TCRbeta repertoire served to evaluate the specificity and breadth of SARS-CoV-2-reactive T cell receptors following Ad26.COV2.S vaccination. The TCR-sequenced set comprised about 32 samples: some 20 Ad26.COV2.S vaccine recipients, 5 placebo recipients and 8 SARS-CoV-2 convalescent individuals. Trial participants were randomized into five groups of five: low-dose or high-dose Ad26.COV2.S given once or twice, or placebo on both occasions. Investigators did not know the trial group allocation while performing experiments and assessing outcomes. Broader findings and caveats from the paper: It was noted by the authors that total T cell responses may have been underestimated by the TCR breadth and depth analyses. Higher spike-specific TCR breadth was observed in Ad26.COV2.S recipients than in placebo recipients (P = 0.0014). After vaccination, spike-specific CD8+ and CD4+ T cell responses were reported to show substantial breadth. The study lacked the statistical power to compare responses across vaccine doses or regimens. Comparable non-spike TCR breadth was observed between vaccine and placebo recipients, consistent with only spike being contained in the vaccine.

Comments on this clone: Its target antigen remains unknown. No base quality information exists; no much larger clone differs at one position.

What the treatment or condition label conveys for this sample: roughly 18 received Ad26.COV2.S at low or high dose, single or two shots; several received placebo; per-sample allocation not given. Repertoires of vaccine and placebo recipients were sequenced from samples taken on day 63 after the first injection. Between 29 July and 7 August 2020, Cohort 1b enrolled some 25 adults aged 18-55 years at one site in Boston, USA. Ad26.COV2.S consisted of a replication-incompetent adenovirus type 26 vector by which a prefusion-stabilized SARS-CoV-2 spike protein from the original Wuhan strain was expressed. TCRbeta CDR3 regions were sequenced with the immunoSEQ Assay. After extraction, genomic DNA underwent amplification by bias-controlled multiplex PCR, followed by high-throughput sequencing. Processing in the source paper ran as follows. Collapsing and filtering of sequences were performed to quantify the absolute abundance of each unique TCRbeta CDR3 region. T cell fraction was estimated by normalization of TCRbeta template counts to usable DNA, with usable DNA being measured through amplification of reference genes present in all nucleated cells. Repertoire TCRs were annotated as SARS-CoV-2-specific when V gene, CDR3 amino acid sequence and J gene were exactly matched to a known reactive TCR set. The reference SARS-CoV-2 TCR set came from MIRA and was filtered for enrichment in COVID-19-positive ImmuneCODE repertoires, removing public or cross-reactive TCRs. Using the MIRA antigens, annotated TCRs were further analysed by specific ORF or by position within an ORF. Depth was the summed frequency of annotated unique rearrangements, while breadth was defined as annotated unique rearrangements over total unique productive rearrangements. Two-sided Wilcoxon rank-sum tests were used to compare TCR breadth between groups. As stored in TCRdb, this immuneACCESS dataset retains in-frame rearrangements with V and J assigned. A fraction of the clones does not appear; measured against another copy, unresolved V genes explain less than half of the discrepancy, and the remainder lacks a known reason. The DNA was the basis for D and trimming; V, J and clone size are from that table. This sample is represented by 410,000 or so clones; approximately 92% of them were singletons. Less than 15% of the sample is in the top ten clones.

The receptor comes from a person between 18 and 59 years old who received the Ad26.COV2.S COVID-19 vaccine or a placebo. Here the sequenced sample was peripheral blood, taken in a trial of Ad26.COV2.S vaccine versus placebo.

The CDR3 in this case is CASTPAASYNEQFF. Read as DNA, the sequence is TGTGCCAGCACACCGGCGGCCTCCTACAATGAGCAGTTCTTC. The chain is assembled from TRBV25-1 and TRBJ2-1, with the D segment identity uncertain. From cysteine to phenylalanine, the CDR3 is 14 amino acids long. CDR3 DNA only is kept here, 42 bases in frame from base 1. The germline V gene supplies CDR1 MGHDK and CDR2 SYGVNS. The junction carries 10 bases between V and J, which are trimmed by 7 bases and 0 bases respectively.